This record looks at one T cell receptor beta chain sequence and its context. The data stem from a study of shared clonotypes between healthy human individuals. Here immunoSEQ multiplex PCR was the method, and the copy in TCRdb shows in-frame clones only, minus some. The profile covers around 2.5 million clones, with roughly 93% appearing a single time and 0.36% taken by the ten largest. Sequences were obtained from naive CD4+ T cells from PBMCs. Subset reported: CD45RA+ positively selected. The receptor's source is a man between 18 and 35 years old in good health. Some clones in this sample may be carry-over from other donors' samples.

CDR3 region: CAISPTDTDTQYF. CDR3 nucleotide sequence: TGTGCCATCTCCCCGACAGACACAGATACGCAGTATTTT. This chain joins TRBV10-3 and TRBJ2-3; D is possibly TRBD1 (5 bases). With 8 bases removed from V and 2 bases from J, the gap between germline ends came to 11 bases. The CDR3 is 13 residues long. CDR1 and CDR2 (germline): ENHRY, SYGVKD.